A single sample is the source of the 17 T cell receptor beta chains below, sequenced in a study of T cells in Graves' hyperthyroidism and ophthalmopathy. Template material for amplifying TCR beta CDR3 regions consisted of RNA transcripts. A first-round RT-PCR of the TCR CDR3 used the HTBI primer set. TCRdb re-analysed the multiplex PCR reads in MiXCR, keeping a single row per CDR3 protein. The data show approximately 400,000 distinct CDR3 sequences, less than 15% seen once. Sequencing was performed on blood. Source of these receptors: a man aged 25 to 45 with Graves' hyperthyroidism that later progressed to Graves' ophthalmopathy.

Points on this clonotype: An end of the junction does not agree with germline; a read error may underlie this. The J gene is TRBJ2-1, the V gene TRBV3-1; 7 bases are a match to TRBD2. CDR1 LGHDT and CDR2 YNNKEL come from the germline V gene (reference sequence). The CDR3 is 14 residues long. CDR3 DNA: TGTGCCAGCAGCCAAGAGGGGGGGAACTATGAGCAGCTCTTC. Encoded protein: CASSQEGGNYEQLF.

CDR3: CASGFKMNTEAFF. For the CDR3, the DNA is TGTGCTAGTGGTTTCAAAATGAACACTGAAGCTTTCTTT. The J gene is TRBJ1-1, the V gene TRBV12-5; D is uncertain. This CDR3 is built from 13 residues. Trimming took off 3 bases at V and 0 bases at J, with 5 bases between the two ends. Germline V gives CDR1 LGHNT, CDR2 FRNRAP.

This clonotype appeared many times. The chain recombines TRBV20-1 with TRBJ2-7; D gene unclear. Per the germline V gene, CDR1 is DFQATT and CDR2 is SNEGSKA (reference sequence). Between the trimmed V and J ends, which lost 2 bases and 2 bases, there was a span of 10 bases. This CDR3 has 13 residues. CDR3 region: CSARPGRAYEQYF. The CDR3 region has the DNA TGCAGTGCTAGACCAGGCCGGGCCTACGAGCAGTACTTC.

This clonotype was seen ten or more times. The chain has TRBV7-6 and TRBJ1-1, with a tentative D call TRBD1 (6 bases). Germline V gene lookup returns CDR1 SGHVS and CDR2 FNYEAQ. This CDR3 spans 15 amino acids. Trimming removed 5 bases at V and 0 bases at J, with 13 bases between. The CDR3 bases are TGTGCCAGCAGCCCGTCGGCAGGGGTGAACACTGAAGCTTTCTTT. Its protein product is CASSPSAGVNTEAFF.

Only a few counts were recorded for this clonotype. This chain uses TRBV12-5 with TRBJ1-5; D uncertain. The germline V gene has CDR1 LGHNT and CDR2 FRNRAP. V lost 1 base and J 4 bases, leaving 14 bases between the germline ends. The CDR3 consists of 16 residues. CDR3 loop: CASGLEPGSLNQPQHF. The CDR3, as DNA: TGTGCTAGTGGTTTGGAACCGGGATCTTTGAATCAGCCCCAGCATTTT.

The CDR3 sequence: CATSTRTGGYEQYF. The CDR3 DNA sequence: TGTGCCACCAGCACGAGGACAGGGGGCTACGAGCAGTACTTC. The genes are TRBV15 and TRBJ2-7; 10 bases are a match to TRBD1. Germline CDR1 LNHNV, CDR2 YYDKDF (reference sequence). CDR3 size: 14 residues. After removal of 4 bases from V and 3 bases from J, the junction contained 3 bases not matched to a gene.

V is TRBV2 and J is TRBJ2-5; 12 bases line up with TRBD1. The CDR3 sequence is 16 residues long. Germline assignment: CDR1 SNHLY and CDR2 FYNNEI. Unmatched junction bases numbered 15, after V lost 11 bases and J lost 5 bases. The CDR3: CAGSNGGTGGMETQYF. CDR3 in DNA: TGTGCCGGCTCCAACGGGGGGACAGGGGGCATGGAGACCCAGTACTTC.

This clonotype was seen repeatedly, ten times or more. The chain couples TRBV28 to TRBJ2-1; D may match TRBD1 or TRBD2 (5 bases each). The CDR3 runs 17 residues. In germline, CDR1 is MDHEN, CDR2 SYDVKM. V dropped 5 bases and J dropped 9 bases, with 26 bases sitting between them. The CDR3 DNA is TGTGCCAGCAGTCCCGTGGCCTTTGGGACCGTCAAGGGTGAGCAGTTCTTC. Its translation: CASSPVAFGTVKGEQFF.

In this sample, this clonotype turned up a few times. The chain joins TRBV2 to TRBJ1-4; D is unclear. CDR1 SNHLY and CDR2 FYNNEI come from the germline V gene. V gave up 6 bases and J gave up 10 bases, with 6 bases separating them. The CDR3 covers 10 residues. CDR3 amino acids: CASRRRKLFF. The CDR3 DNA is TGTGCCAGCAGAAGAAGAAAACTGTTTTTT.

CDR3 sequence: CASSSGPSESIYF. CDR3 DNA: TGTGCCAGCAGCTCAGGACCAAGCGAGTCCATATATTTT. V and J are TRBV5-4 and TRBJ1-3; D ambiguous. Deletions cut 3 bases from V and 11 bases from J, with 15 bases between. This CDR3 comprises 13 residues. Germline CDR1 SGHNT, CDR2 YYREEE (reference sequence).

This clonotype showed up many times. The gene calls are TRBV4-1 and TRBJ2-7; a weak D match, TRBD2 (5 bases). The CDR3 runs 15 residues. V lost 0 bases and J 2 bases, leaving 11 bases between the germline ends. CDR1 MGHRA and CDR2 YSYEKL come from the germline V gene. The CDR3 sequence is CASSQDGVPTYEQYF. The CDR3 nucleotides are TGCGCCAGCAGCCAAGACGGGGTCCCCACCTACGAGCAGTACTTC.

This clonotype was counted many times. The rearrangement joins TRBV9 to TRBJ1-1, with D possibly matching TRBD1 (5 bases). This CDR3 has 14 amino acids. V dropped 4 bases and J dropped 0 bases, with 10 bases sitting between them. Germline-derived CDR1 and CDR2 are SGDLS and YYNGEE. The CDR3: CASSQTDLNTEAFF. The DNA for the CDR3 is TGTGCCAGCAGCCAGACAGATTTGAACACTGAAGCTTTCTTT.

The chain carries TRBV12-3 or TRBV12-4 and TRBJ2-1, with 9 bases lining up with TRBD1. The CDR3 extends over 14 amino acids. V lost 6 bases and J lost 7; bases outside the gene matches: 7. In nucleotides, the CDR3 is TGTGCCAGCAGCCCCGGACAGGGGAGAAATGAGCAGTTCTTC. Encoded protein: CASSPGQGRNEQFF.

This clonotype was recorded many times. The chain employs TRBV7-2 and TRBJ2-1, with D perhaps assigned TRBD1 or TRBD2 (6 bases each). Looked up from germline, CDR1 is SGHTA and CDR2 is FQGNSA. The CDR3 loop spans 15 amino acids. The V end lost 5 bases, the J end lost 6 bases, and 17 bases lay between the germline ends. The CDR3 DNA reads TGTGCCAGCAGCCCCCATTGGGGGGCGGTCAATGAGCAGTTCTTC. This encodes CASSPHWGAVNEQFF.

CDR3 protein: CASSFGVREQYF. The CDR3 nucleotides are TGTGCCAGCAGCTTTGGAGTCAGGGAGCAGTACTTC. The rearrangement joins TRBV5-4 to TRBJ2-7; D gene unclear. Germline V gene lookup returns CDR1 SGHNT and CDR2 YYREEE (reference sequence). V shed 2 bases and J shed 7 bases, with 10 bases lying between them. CDR3 length equals 12 residues.

This clonotype was seen more than once but under ten times. This chain links TRBV4-2 with TRBJ2-3, with 10 bases aligning to TRBD2. Germline lookup yields CDR1 LGHNA and CDR2 YNFKEQ. This CDR3 region has 15 residues. The V segment lost 5 bases and the J segment 2 bases; nucleotides outside the gene matches: 4. The CDR3 loop is CASSNSGGITDTQYF. The CDR3, as DNA: TGTGCCAGCAGCAATAGCGGGGGGATCACAGATACGCAGTATTTT.

There are a few counts of this clonotype. The rearrangement links TRBV4-1 to TRBJ1-1, with D unresolved. CDR3 size: 15 residues. The germline CDR1 and CDR2 sequences are MGHRA and YSYEKL. V was cut by 1 base and J by 0 bases, with 9 bases left in between. CDR3 coding DNA: TGCGCCAGCAGCCAAGGGGGAAACATGAACACTGAAGCTTTCTTT. Amino acids: CASSQGGNMNTEAFF.